The following is a TCR beta chain sequence with its context. What it binds is not known. This sample was included in a study of regulatory T cells in long-lasting Graves disease. About the research overall: Graves' cases, newly diagnosed, had used antithyroid drugs under 3 months.

This CDR3 comprises 14 residues. The V end was cut by 0 bases, the J end by 8 bases, with 11 bases between. Looked up from germline, CDR1 is SGHNT and CDR2 is YYREEE (reference sequence). To make TCR beta libraries, researchers used iRepertoire HTBI primers and Arm-PCR of CDR3 regions. TCRdb re-called the multiplex PCR reads with MiXCR, one entry per CDR3 protein. The sample lists a few hundred thousand distinct CDR3 sequences; roughly 15% were seen once. The study's findings and limits: Newly diagnosed patients had higher TCR diversity than persistent Graves' patients did.

Time point meaning: newly diagnosed GD, antithyroid drugs for less than 3 months. From RNA extracted from PBMCs, the TCR library was made. Another study also made use of these data, one on T cells in Graves' hyperthyroidism and ophthalmopathy. In that study: The HTBI primer set was used in a first-round RT-PCR of the TCR CDR3.

This chain connects TRBV5-4 to TRBJ1-4, with D perhaps TRBD1 (5 bases). The TCR sequence derives from a middle-aged woman with Graves disease. The material was peripheral blood mononuclear cells (PBMCs), obtained at new diagnosis, from a patient treated with antithyroid drugs. CDR3 protein: CASSLEGVGEKLFF. The CDR3 nucleotides are TGTGCCAGCAGCTTGGAAGGGGTCGGCGAAAAACTGTTTTTT.